A single sample is the source of the 9 T cell receptor beta chains below, sequenced in a study of CD8 T cells in Susac syndrome. Reverse transcription of about 0.45 to 1 ug RNA used random hexamers. TCRdb fed the immunoSEQ multiplex PCR reads into MiXCR, producing one record per CDR3 protein. The sample records 150,000 to 200,000 distinct CDR3 sequences, approximately 96% being singletons. The sequencing input was CD4+ T cells from PBMCs. These receptors were collected from a human donor with multiple sclerosis.

The chain links TRBV27 to TRBJ2-7, with TRBD2 matching over 7 bases. This CDR3 contains 11 residues. Germline V lookup: CDR1 MNHEY, CDR2 SMNVEV (reference sequence). CDR3 sequence: CATSSSGEQYF. CDR3 DNA: TGTGCGACTAGCTCTTCGGGGGAGCAGTACTTC.

The rearrangement uses TRBV10-3 and TRBJ2-7; 10 bases fit TRBD1. This CDR3 spans 15 amino acids. Germline CDR1 and CDR2: ENHRY and SYGVKD. The ends lost 6 bases at V and 0 bases at J; junction bases unmatched: 5. CDR3 nucleotide sequence: TGTGCCATCAGGTCGGGGACAGGGGACTCCTACGAGCAGTACTTC. Its protein product is CAIRSGTGDSYEQYF.

The chain combines TRBV27 with TRBJ1-6, with 9 bases matching TRBD1. The J segment lost 9 bases and the V segment lost 2 bases, leaving 2 bases of the junction unmatched. The CDR3 length is 14 residues. Germline V lookup: CDR1 MNHEY, CDR2 SMNVEV (reference sequence). This CDR3 is CASSLRTGVSPLHF. For the CDR3, the DNA is TGTGCCAGCAGTTTAAGGACAGGGGTTTCACCCCTCCACTTT.

The chain combines TRBV20-1 with TRBJ1-5; no definite D call. CDR1 DFQATT and CDR2 SNEGSKA come from the germline V gene (reference sequence). Trimming removed 0 bases at V and 2 bases at J, with 14 bases between. CDR3 length: 16 amino acids. The CDR3 nucleotides are TGCAGTGCTAGAGACCCTCGAGGAGGAGGCAATCAGCCCCAGCATTTT. It specifies CSARDPRGGGNQPQHF.

V gene TRBV15 combines with J gene TRBJ2-7; 8 positions agree with TRBD1. The CDR3 loop spans 15 amino acids. The J segment lost 6 bases and the V segment lost 1 base, leaving 8 bases of the junction unmatched. Per the germline V gene, CDR1 is LNHNV and CDR2 is YYDKDF (reference sequence). The CDR3 protein is CATSRVGDRSAEQYF. DNA of the CDR3: TGTGCCACCAGCAGAGTGGGGGACAGGTCTGCCGAGCAGTACTTC. Filled out from reference TRBV15 and TRBJ2-7, the complete variable domain reads DAMVIQNPRYQVTQFGKPVTLSCSQTLNHNVMYWYQQKSSQAPKLLFHYYDKDFNNEADTPDNFQSRRPNTSFCFLDIRSPGLGDTAMYLCATSRVGDRSAEQYFGPGTRLTVT.

This rearrangement joins TRBV29-1 to TRBJ2-2; D possibly corresponds to TRBD1 (6 bases). Trimming pared 6 bases from V and 1 base from J, leaving 12 bases between. This CDR3 comprises 14 residues. Germline CDR1 reads SQVTM; CDR2 reads ANQGSEA. The CDR3 nucleotides read TGCAGCGTCACCGGGACACAGAACACCGGGGAGCTGTTTTTT. This codes for CSVTGTQNTGELFF.

The chain combines TRBV19 with TRBJ1-3, with D perhaps matching TRBD1 (5 bases). The length of the CDR3 is 16 residues. Per germline, CDR1 LNHDA and CDR2 SQIVND (reference sequence). V was shortened by 3 bases and J by 1 base, with 13 bases between the two germline ends. The CDR3 region is CASSIQGGSSGNTIYF. DNA of the CDR3: TGTGCCAGTAGTATCCAGGGAGGATCGTCTGGAAACACCATATATTTT.

This chain joins TRBV19 and TRBJ1-2; no firm D call. V dropped 5 bases and J dropped 3 bases, with 13 bases sitting between them. Germline values: CDR1 LNHDA, CDR2 SQIVND (reference sequence). The CDR3 consists of 14 residues. DNA of the CDR3: TGTGCCAGTAGTCTCCGGATGGGGTACTATGGCTACACCTTC. Translating gives CASSLRMGYYGYTF.

The rearrangement joins TRBV25-1 to TRBJ2-5; 16 bases map to TRBD2. CDR3 length: 17 amino acids. V lost 4 bases, J lost 5 bases, and 7 bases stayed unmatched. Germline V lookup: CDR1 MGHDK, CDR2 SYGVNS. The CDR3 reads CASSASLGLAGGETQYF. CDR3 bases: TGTGCCAGCAGTGCATCCCTGGGACTAGCGGGGGGGGAGACCCAGTACTTC.